Presented here are 26 T cell receptor beta chains from one specimen sequenced in a study of blood T cell repertoires in COVID-19. Profiled with immunoSEQ multiplex PCR; TCRdb holds only in-frame clones, not every one. The sample shows a few hundred thousand clones, about nine tenths of them seen only once. Material for sequencing was PBMCs or T cells enriched from blood (not recorded which). These receptors were obtained from a woman in her forties or fifties who had recovered from COVID-19.

This clone was detected only a few times. The chain recombines TRBV7-2 with TRBJ2-2; a weak D match, TRBD1 (6 bases). V lost 5 bases, J lost 7 bases, and 20 bases lay in between. The CDR3 extends over 16 amino acids. Germline loops: CDR1 SGHTA, CDR2 FQGNSA. The CDR3 spells CASSKQGRVMSGELFF. CDR3 nucleotide sequence: TGTGCCAGCAGCAAACAGGGTCGGGTGATGAGCGGGGAGCTGTTTTTT.

The gene calls are TRBV7-9 and TRBJ2-3; 7 bases map to TRBD2. The CDR3 loop spans 15 amino acids. Per the germline V gene, CDR1 is SEHNR and CDR2 is FQNEAQ (reference sequence). V was pared by 5 bases and J by 3 bases, with 8 bases of the junction left unmatched. As DNA, the CDR3 is TGTGCCAGCAGCCCGTTTAGCGGGCCGACAGATACGCAGTATTTT. The encoded protein is CASSPFSGPTDTQYF.

The rearrangement uses TRBV9 and TRBJ2-1, with a possible D match to TRBD1 (6 bases). V dropped 4 bases and J dropped 0 bases, with 8 bases sitting between them. The CDR3 covers 14 residues. The V gene's germline CDR1 is SGDLS and CDR2 YYNGEE. The CDR3 protein is CASSPGHSYNEQFF. The DNA for the CDR3 is TGTGCCAGCAGCCCGGGACACTCCTACAATGAGCAGTTCTTC. Full variable domain (rest looked up from reference TRBV9 and TRBJ2-1): DSGVTQTPKHLITATGQRVTLRCSPRSGDLSVYWYQQSLDQGLQFLIQYYNGEERAKGNILERFSAQQFPDLHSELNLSSLELGDSALYFCASSPGHSYNEQFFGPGTRLTVL.

The rearrangement links TRBV3-1 (or the pseudogene TRBV3-2) to TRBJ2-1, with 12 nucleotides matching TRBD2. The V and J ends lost 5 bases and 0 bases, in that order; junction bases with no gene match: 5. The CDR3 runs 17 residues. Germline-derived CDR1 and CDR2 are LGHDT and YNNKEL (reference sequence). The CDR3 DNA reads as TGTGCCAGCAGCGCAAAGACTAGCGGGAGCTCCTACAATGAGCAGTTCTTC. It specifies CASSAKTSGSSYNEQFF.

V gene TRBV11-2 combines with J gene TRBJ1-2; no definite D call. V gave up 0 bases and J gave up 1 base, with 9 bases separating them. This CDR3 comprises 15 residues. Germline CDR1 is SGHAT and CDR2 is FQNNGV. The CDR3 region is CASSLDRGSNYGYTF. The CDR3 coding sequence is TGTGCCAGCAGCTTAGATCGCGGCAGTAACTATGGCTACACCTTC.

This chain joins TRBV28 and TRBJ1-1, with a possible D match to TRBD1 (5 bases). CDR3 length equals 13 residues. Germline CDR1 is MDHEN and CDR2 is SYDVKM. The chain's CDR3 is CAVGGDQPTEAFF. The CDR3 DNA follows: TGTGCGGTCGGGGGAGACCAGCCAACTGAAGCTTTCTTT. The entire variable domain, with the rest obtained from reference TRBV28 and TRBJ1-1, is as follows: DVKVTQSSRYLVKRTGEKVFLECVQDMDHENMFWYRQDPGLGLRLIYFSYDVKMKEKGDIPEGYSVSREKKERFSLILESASTNQTSMYLCAVGGDQPTEAFFGQGTRLTVV.

CDR3 protein: CAAGDSNEKLFF. CDR3 nucleotides: TGCGCGGCGGGTGATTCTAATGAAAAACTGTTTTTT. This chain links TRBV12-2 with TRBJ1-4. TRBV12-2 is annotated as a pseudogene. The CDR3 runs 12 residues.

The V gene is TRBV28, the J gene TRBJ1-3; the match to TRBD1 covers 7 bases. CDR1 MDHEN and CDR2 SYDVKM come from the germline V gene. Trimming at V came to 5 bases and at J to 2 bases, leaving 6 bases not matched to a gene. The CDR3 totals 15 residues. The CDR3 loop is CASSILGTAGNTIYF. The CDR3 region has the DNA TGTGCCAGCAGTATACTCGGGACAGCTGGAAACACCATATATTTT.

The V call is TRBV7-2, the J call TRBJ2-7; tentatively, D is TRBD2 (6 bases). The CDR3 is 15 amino acids. V was trimmed by 3 bases and J by 2 bases, leaving 14 bases between them. Germline CDR1 is SGHTA and CDR2 is FQGNSA. CDR3 in amino acids: CASSFWGVDPYEQYF. The DNA for the CDR3 is TGTGCCAGCAGCTTTTGGGGGGTTGACCCCTACGAGCAGTACTTC.

The chain combines TRBV4-3 with TRBJ1-2, with 7 nucleotides matching TRBD1. The germline V gene encodes CDR1 LGHNA and CDR2 YSLEER. CDR3 length: 15 residues. V lost 3 bases, J lost 2 bases, and 6 bases stayed unmatched. CDR3 region: CASSHSLGQNYGYTF. CDR3 in DNA: TGCGCCAGCAGCCATTCCCTGGGACAGAACTATGGCTACACCTTC.

The rearrangement links TRBV16 to TRBJ1-2, with a tentative D call TRBD1 (5 bases). Germline V gene data show CDR1 as KGHSY and CDR2 as FQNENV. The CDR3 runs 14 residues. Trimming cost V 0 bases and J 1 base, with 6 bases left between them. The CDR3 loop reads CASSQSGGNYGYTF. The CDR3 DNA follows: TGTGCCAGCAGCCAATCGGGGGGTAACTATGGCTACACCTTC.

V is TRBV28 and J is TRBJ2-7, with a possible D match to TRBD1 (5 bases). Germline V lookup: CDR1 MDHEN, CDR2 SYDVKM. CDR3 length equals 15 residues. Trimming cost V 5 bases and J 3 bases, with 17 bases left between them. CDR3 residues: CASSRDTSRDYEQYF. The CDR3, as DNA: TGTGCCAGCAGTCGAGACACCTCCAGGGACTACGAGCAGTACTTC.

The chain couples TRBV4-3 to TRBJ1-4; 9 bases are shared with TRBD1. Trimming cost V 2 bases and J 13 bases; bases outside gene matches: 8. Germline loops: CDR1 LGHNA, CDR2 YSLEER. The length of the CDR3 is 14 residues. The chain's CDR3 is CASSQTWTGEVLFF. In nucleotides, the CDR3 is TGCGCCAGCAGCCAAACCTGGACAGGGGAGGTACTGTTTTTT.

This rearrangement joins TRBV27 to TRBJ2-1, with TRBD2 identical over 15 bases. The CDR3 runs to 18 residues. Germline values: CDR1 MNHEY, CDR2 SMNVEV (reference sequence). Trimming removed 5 bases from V and 2 bases from J; junction bases left unmatched: 7. The CDR3 sequence is CASSPLGLAGGPYNEQFF. The DNA of the CDR3 is TGTGCCAGCAGTCCCCTTGGACTAGCGGGAGGGCCCTACAATGAGCAGTTCTTC.

V gene TRBV28 combines with J gene TRBJ1-6; D not resolved. V was shortened by 3 bases and J by 9 bases, with 12 bases between the two germline ends. The germline V gene encodes CDR1 MDHEN and CDR2 SYDVKM. The CDR3 sequence is 14 residues long. The DNA of the CDR3 is TGTGCCAGCAGTTTCACAGATATTGGTTCACCCCTCCACTTT. Its protein product is CASSFTDIGSPLHF.

The genes are TRBV2 and TRBJ1-1; D ambiguous. The germline V gene encodes CDR1 SNHLY and CDR2 FYNNEI. The CDR3 has 13 residues. Trimming took 4 bases from V and 1 from J, leaving 7 bases between them. This chain's CDR3 is CASSVMRNTEAFF. In nucleotides, the CDR3 is TGTGCCAGCAGTGTTATGAGGAACACTGAAGCTTTCTTT.

J is TRBJ1-1 and V is TRBV9; D is uncertain. The CDR3 spans 16 residues. Germline V gene lookup returns CDR1 SGDLS and CDR2 YYNGEE. The V end was cut by 4 bases, the J end by 0 bases, with 16 bases between. CDR3 region: CASSPQDPRMNTEAFF. The CDR3 nucleotides are TGTGCCAGCAGCCCCCAGGATCCTCGGATGAACACTGAAGCTTTCTTT.

Written as DNA, the CDR3 is TGTGCCAGCAGTTTATCACAGAGTCCCTACAATGAGCAGTTCTTC. Its translation: CASSLSQSPYNEQFF. This sequence joins TRBV27 and TRBJ2-1; D not resolved. V lost 0 bases, J lost 2 bases, and 8 bases lay in between. The CDR3 has 15 residues. Germline values: CDR1 MNHEY, CDR2 SMNVEV (reference sequence).

The V gene is TRBV5-1, the J gene TRBJ1-4; 8 bases fit TRBD1. This CDR3 contains 14 residues. Trimming cost V 5 bases and J 4 bases; bases outside gene matches: 4. Germline values: CDR1 SGHRS, CDR2 YFSETQ. The CDR3 bases are TGCGCCAGCAGGTTCGACAGGGGTAATGAAAAACTGTTTTTT. This translates into CASRFDRGNEKLFF.

This chain links TRBV29-1 with TRBJ2-3; 7 bases align to TRBD2. This CDR3 region has 14 residues. CDR1 and CDR2 (germline): SQVTM, ANQGSEA. J was trimmed by 2 bases and V by 7 bases; bases with no gene match: 9. The DNA for the CDR3 is TGCAGCGGTAGGACTAGGACTCTCACAGATACGCAGTATTTT. This codes for CSGRTRTLTDTQYF.

This clone was seen a single time. The V and J genes are TRBV18 and TRBJ1-6; 7 bases agree with TRBD1. The trim removed 6 bases at V and 7 bases at J, leaving 9 bases unmatched. The CDR3 sequence is 15 residues long. Per germline, CDR1 KGHSH and CDR2 LQKENI. The CDR3 DNA reads TGTGCCAGCTCCGGGCCAGGGGGTGGGAATTCACCCCTCCACTTT. Translating it yields CASSGPGGGNSPLHF.

This chain connects TRBV18 to TRBJ2-1; the match to TRBD2 covers 7 bases. The CDR3 runs 15 residues. Germline V gene data show CDR1 as KGHSH and CDR2 as LQKENI. Trimming at V came to 2 bases and at J to 6 bases, leaving 7 bases not matched to a gene. The chain's CDR3 is CASSPELAAVNEQFF. CDR3 sequence (DNA): TGTGCCAGCTCACCAGAGCTAGCGGCTGTCAATGAGCAGTTCTTC.

This rearrangement joins TRBV7-2 to TRBJ2-3, with TRBD2 matching over 8 bases. The CDR3 sequence is 16 residues long. J was trimmed by 0 bases and V by 2 bases; bases with no gene match: 4. Per germline, CDR1 SGHTA and CDR2 FQGNSA. The CDR3 loop is CASSLNPSGSTDTQYF. The CDR3 DNA follows: TGTGCCAGCAGCTTAAACCCTAGCGGGAGCACAGATACGCAGTATTTT. The whole variable domain, remainder taken from reference TRBV7-2 and TRBJ2-3, is GAGVSQSPSNKVTEKGKDVELRCDPISGHTALYWYRQSLGQGLEFLIYFQGNSAPDKSGLPSDRFSAERTGGSVSTLTIQRTQQEDSAVYLCASSLNPSGSTDTQYFGPGTRLTVL.

The chain joins TRBV19 to TRBJ1-1; D is perhaps TRBD1 (5 bases). The CDR3 loop spans 13 amino acids. Germline V gene data show CDR1 as LNHDA and CDR2 as SQIVND (reference sequence). V gave up 6 bases and J gave up 4 bases, with 12 bases separating them. The CDR3 protein is CASSPGGGTEAFF. CDR3 DNA: TGTGCCAGTAGCCCCGGGGGGGGCACTGAAGCTTTCTTT.

This clone was recorded only once. This chain connects TRBV5-1 to TRBJ2-2, with TRBD1 identical over 8 bases. J gave up 5 bases and V 6 bases, and 9 bases lay outside the gene matches. The CDR3 is made up of 15 amino acids. Germline assignment: CDR1 SGHRS and CDR2 YFSETQ. The CDR3 DNA sequence: TGCGCCAGCAAAAGATGGACAGGGACGACCGGGGAGCTGTTTTTT. It is translated as CASKRWTGTTGELFF.

The chain recombines TRBV28 with TRBJ1-1; possible D gene TRBD1, 6 bases. The germline V gene encodes CDR1 MDHEN and CDR2 SYDVKM. V dropped 6 bases and J dropped 11 bases, with 22 bases sitting between them. The length of the CDR3 is 14 residues. The CDR3 sequence is CASSTQGPIILAFF. DNA of the CDR3: TGTGCCAGCAGCACACAGGGACCTATAATCTTGGCTTTCTTT.